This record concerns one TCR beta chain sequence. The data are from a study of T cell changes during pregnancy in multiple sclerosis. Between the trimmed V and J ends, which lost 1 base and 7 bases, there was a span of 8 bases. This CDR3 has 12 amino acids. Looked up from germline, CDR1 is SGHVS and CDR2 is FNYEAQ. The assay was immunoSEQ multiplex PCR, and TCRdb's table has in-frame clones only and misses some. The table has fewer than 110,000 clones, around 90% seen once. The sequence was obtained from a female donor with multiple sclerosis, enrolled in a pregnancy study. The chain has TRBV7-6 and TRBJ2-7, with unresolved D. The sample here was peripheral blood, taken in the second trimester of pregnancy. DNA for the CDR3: TGTGCCAGCAGCTTAGACTTCGGGGAGCAGTACTTC. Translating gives CASSLDFGEQYF. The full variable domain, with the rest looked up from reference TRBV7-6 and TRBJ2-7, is GAGVSQSPRYKVTKRGQDVALRCDPISGHVSLYWYRQALGQGPEFLTYFNYEAQQDKSGLPNDRFSAERPEGSISTLTIQRTEQRDSAMYRCASSLDFGEQYFGPGTRLTVT.